There are a few counts of the clone carrying this TCR beta chain. The data are from a study of beta chain features in type 1 diabetes. Every single donor gave one heparinised blood draw, and these averaged approximately 120 mL. CDR1 is SGHVS, CDR2 FQNEAQ, per germline. The CDR3 consists of 15 residues. V gave up 5 bases and J gave up 0 bases, with 14 bases separating them. Every bit of the isolated RNA underwent reverse transcription, so sequencing read expressed TCRB transcripts. Naive, central memory and regulatory T cell samples averaged roughly 4 million reads. The method was immunoSEQ multiplex PCR; TCRdb's version includes in-frame clones alone and lacks a portion of them. The repertoire holds roughly 290,000 clones, 8% seen once, with 1% in the top ten.

Material for sequencing was central memory CD4+ T cells from blood. This chain connects TRBV7-8 to TRBJ2-7; D remains ambiguous. The clonotype was recovered from a woman aged 18-29 years in good health. The CDR3 loop is CASSTRRLSSYEQYF. In DNA form, the CDR3 reads TGTGCCAGCAGCACACGACGGCTTAGCTCCTACGAGCAGTACTTC.